This entry is about one T cell receptor beta chain. Its matching antigen is unknown. The sample belongs to a study of T cell responses to AZD1222 COVID-19 vaccine. In germline, CDR1 is LNHDA, CDR2 SQIVND (reference sequence). V shed 3 bases and J shed 2 bases, with 13 bases lying between them. The CDR3 runs to 15 residues. Findings of the study overall: Per reports, nearly half of all spike-specific TCRs target regions that are unmutated in variants. Just six AZD1222 recipients were seropositive at baseline. The donor cohort was predominantly white British with a female majority, and clonal diversity may have been underestimated.

The repertoire was sequenced with immunoSEQ multiplex PCR; TCRdb's copy has only in-frame clones and lacks some. The repertoire holds over 100,000 clones, with about 90% as singletons. The chain carries TRBV19 and TRBJ2-5; unclear D gene. This material consisted of peripheral blood, taken 28 days after the second AZD1222 dose. The sequence derives from an adult who received the AZD1222 COVID-19 vaccine. CDR3 bases: TGTGCCAGTAGTATGGGTCAGGCTACGCAAGAGACCCAGTACTTC. It encodes CASSMGQATQETQYF.